Following are 12 T cell receptor beta chains from one sample sequenced in a study of blood T cell repertoires in COVID-19. Sequencing used immunoSEQ multiplex PCR; TCRdb keeps in-frame clones, though not all of them. Among a few hundred thousand clones listed, about nine tenths were seen once. The sample was peripheral blood. All receptors come from a woman between 45 and 60 years old who had recovered from COVID-19.

The chain carries TRBV9 and TRBJ2-7; unclear D gene. Trimming shortened V by 1 base and J by 5 bases, and 10 bases separated the two germline ends. CDR3 length: 13 residues. CDR1 and CDR2 (germline): SGDLS, YYNGEE. The DNA of the CDR3 is TGTGCCAGCAGCGTAACTTCCATGGACGAGCAGTACTTC. As protein: CASSVTSMDEQYF.

V is TRBV18 and J is TRBJ2-2; D is possibly TRBD1 (6 bases). V shed 3 bases and J shed 0 bases, with 14 bases lying between them. Germline V lookup: CDR1 KGHSH, CDR2 LQKENI. The length of the CDR3 is 17 residues. The CDR3 reads CASSPNRVSANTGELFF. The CDR3 DNA is TGTGCCAGCTCACCGAACAGGGTTAGCGCGAACACCGGGGAGCTGTTTTTT.

The chain employs TRBV9 and TRBJ2-5; 9 positions match TRBD2. Germline-derived CDR1 and CDR2 are SGDLS and YYNGEE. The V gene end was trimmed by 0 bases and the J gene end by 1 base; junction bases not matched to a gene: 7. This CDR3 comprises 17 residues. CDR3: CASSVDTAGGLQETQYF. The DNA of the CDR3 is TGTGCCAGCAGCGTAGATACAGCGGGGGGCCTCCAAGAGACCCAGTACTTC.

This chain uses TRBV6-6 with TRBJ2-3; 7 nucleotides agree with TRBD2. The CDR3 has 16 amino acids. Germline CDR1 reads MNHNY; CDR2 reads SVGAGI (reference sequence). Trimming at V came to 5 bases and at J to 2 bases, leaving 10 bases not matched to a gene. Here the CDR3 reads CASSPPTSRYTDTQYF. CDR3 nucleotide sequence: TGTGCCAGCAGTCCTCCGACTAGCCGATACACAGATACGCAGTATTTT.

This chain joins TRBV7-2 and TRBJ1-2; no reliable D call. The CDR3 spans 13 residues. V lost 1 base and J lost 5, with 8 bases in between. The germline CDR1 and CDR2 sequences are SGHTA and FQGNSA. CDR3 residues: CASSLGGYYGYTF. CDR3 nucleotide sequence: TGTGCCAGCAGCTTAGGAGGTTATTATGGCTACACCTTC.

The rearrangement uses TRBV19 and TRBJ2-5; 8 bases are a match to TRBD2. From germline, CDR1 is LNHDA and CDR2 SQIVND (reference sequence). Trimming cost V 5 bases and J 5 bases; bases outside gene matches: 7. CDR3 length: 14 amino acids. The CDR3 is CASSFTSGRETQYF. CDR3 DNA sequence: TGTGCCAGTAGTTTCACTAGCGGACGGGAGACCCAGTACTTC. The variable domain in full, completed from reference TRBV19 and TRBJ2-5, reads DGGITQSPKYLFRKEGQNVTLSCEQNLNHDAMYWYRQDPGQGLRLIYYSQIVNDFQKGDIAEGYSVSREKKESFPLTVTSAQKNPTAFYLCASSFTSGRETQYFGPGTRLLVL.

The chain recombines TRBV10-3 with TRBJ1-2; 7 nucleotides align to TRBD1. Germline CDR1 is ENHRY and CDR2 is SYGVKD. This CDR3 comprises 13 residues. The junction had 9 bases not matched to a gene; V was cut back by 6 bases and J by 8 bases. The CDR3 DNA sequence: TGTGCCATCAGGCACGACAGGGAGGAAGGCTACACCTTC. The encoded protein is CAIRHDREEGYTF.

This chain connects TRBV4-3 to TRBJ2-5, with 8 bases matching TRBD1. V trimming: 1 base; J trimming: 5 bases; junction bases outside the gene matches: 6. From germline, CDR1 is LGHNA and CDR2 YSLEER. This CDR3 has 15 residues. The DNA of the CDR3 is TGCGCCAGCAGCCAAGTTCAGGGGGCCATGGAGACCCAGTACTTC. It yields the protein CASSQVQGAMETQYF.

This rearrangement joins TRBV4-2 to TRBJ2-1; a possible D gene is TRBD1 (6 bases). The ends were cut back, 1 base at V and 4 bases at J, with 17 bases in the middle. The CDR3 has 17 residues. CDR1 is LGHNA and CDR2 is YNFKEQ in the germline V gene. Here the CDR3 reads CASSQGGILRGYNEQFF. CDR3 nucleotides: TGTGCCAGCAGCCAAGGAGGGATCCTCAGGGGATACAATGAGCAGTTCTTC.

The chain links TRBV15 to TRBJ2-7, with D perhaps TRBD1 (6 bases). Germline CDR1 and CDR2: LNHNV and YYDKDF (reference sequence). There are 13 residues in the CDR3. V was shortened by 5 bases and J by 9 bases, with 17 bases between the two germline ends. CDR3 in amino acids: CATSALQGFGQYF. The DNA of the CDR3 is TGTGCCACCAGCGCCTTGCAGGGGTTTGGGCAGTACTTC.

V and J are TRBV6-5 and TRBJ1-2; D is possibly TRBD1 (5 bases). The V end was cut by 8 bases, the J end by 1 base, with 14 bases between. This CDR3 comprises 14 residues. Germline V lookup: CDR1 MNHEY, CDR2 SVGAGI. Here the CDR3 reads CASEDVRVNYGYTF. As DNA, the CDR3 is TGTGCCAGCGAGGACGTCAGGGTTAACTATGGCTACACCTTC.

The rearrangement links TRBV27 to TRBJ1-2, with 9 bases lining up with TRBD1. J lost 6 bases, V lost 3 bases, and 5 bases had no gene match. This CDR3 is 14 amino acids long. From germline, CDR1 is MNHEY and CDR2 SMNVEV (reference sequence). The CDR3 DNA reads TGTGCCAGCAGTTTCACAGGGGGCGCCGATGGCTACACCTTC. Protein product: CASSFTGGADGYTF.